Following are 14 T cell receptor beta chains from one sample sequenced in a study of early T cells in non-severe SARS-CoV-2 infection. MiXCR was run by TCRdb on the 5' RACE reads, yielding one entry per CDR3 protein. The repertoire includes over 50,000 distinct CDR3 sequences, just over 8% of them detected once, and around 9.4% sits in the top ten. Sample: whole blood. These receptors came from an adult who was a healthcare worker with PCR-confirmed SARS-CoV-2 infection or an uninfected control (not recorded which).

The gene calls are TRBV28 and TRBJ2-2; D is unresolved. Germline-derived CDR1 and CDR2 are MDHEN and SYDVKM. V was trimmed by 2 bases and J by 6 bases, leaving 7 bases between them. The CDR3 has 13 amino acids. In DNA form, the CDR3 reads TGTGCCAGCAGTTTACTCGGAGCCGGGGAGCTGTTTTTT. Its translation: CASSLLGAGELFF.

The genes are TRBV12-3 or TRBV12-4 and TRBJ1-3; 10 nucleotides agree with TRBD1. CDR3 length: 16 amino acids. Trimming removed 7 bases from V and 0 bases from J; junction bases left unmatched: 6. CDR3 sequence (DNA): TGTGCCAGCAACCACGGGACAGGGGTCTCTGGAAACACCATATATTTT. It encodes CASNHGTGVSGNTIYF.

This clonotype has a count of ten or more. The chain recombines TRBV4-1 with TRBJ2-5, with 7 positions matching TRBD1. This CDR3 spans 15 amino acids. In germline, CDR1 is MGHRA, CDR2 YSYEKL. V lost 3 bases to trimming and J lost 3 bases; unmatched junction nucleotides: 7. In nucleotides, the CDR3 is TGCGCCAGCAGCCAGCCTGGGACAGCCAAAGAGACCCAGTACTTC. Amino acid sequence: CASSQPGTAKETQYF.

This clonotype was found many times. This chain connects TRBV11-2 to TRBJ2-7, with D hard to call. The length of the CDR3 is 13 residues. Trimming took 3 bases from V and 2 from J, leaving 8 bases between them. Germline loops: CDR1 SGHAT, CDR2 FQNNGV. This CDR3 is CASSLDPPYEQYF. In DNA, the CDR3 is TGTGCCAGCAGCTTGGACCCCCCCTACGAGCAGTACTTC.

The gene calls are TRBV11-2 and TRBJ2-5; a weak D match, TRBD1 (6 bases). The CDR3 loop spans 13 amino acids. The V end lost 6 bases, the J end lost 4 bases, and 12 bases lay between the germline ends. CDR1 and CDR2 from the germline V gene are SGHAT and FQNNGV. DNA of the CDR3: TGTGCCAGCAGAGTACAGGGAATAGAGACCCAGTACTTC. Protein sequence: CASRVQGIETQYF.

In its sample, this clonotype was seen many times. V usage is TRBV6-5 and J usage is TRBJ1-1, with D possibly being TRBD1 (6 bases). The germline V gene has CDR1 MNHEY and CDR2 SVGAGI. Deletions cut 7 bases from V and 11 bases from J, with 23 bases between. The CDR3 length is 14 residues. The CDR3 region is CASTHPNAGGTAFF. In DNA form, the CDR3 reads TGTGCCAGCACCCATCCTAATGCCGGGGGCACGGCTTTCTTT.

There are a few counts of this clonotype. The chain joins TRBV7-9 to TRBJ2-5; 8 nucleotides line up with TRBD2. J gave up 5 bases and V 5 bases, and 10 bases lay outside the gene matches. This CDR3 comprises 15 residues. Per germline, CDR1 SEHNR and CDR2 FQNEAQ (reference sequence). This CDR3 is CASSPRGGWEETQYF. The CDR3 nucleotides are TGTGCCAGCAGCCCCCGGGGGGGCTGGGAGGAGACCCAGTACTTC.

This clonotype appeared many times. The chain links TRBV20-1 to TRBJ1-2; unclear D gene. In germline, CDR1 is DFQATT, CDR2 SNEGSKA (reference sequence). The V and J ends lost 3 bases and 3 bases respectively, with 8 bases between them. CDR3 length: 12 residues. CDR3 loop: CSARDPYYGYTF. The DNA for the CDR3 is TGCAGTGCTAGGGACCCTTACTATGGCTACACCTTC.

This clonotype has only a few counts. Here the CDR3 reads CASRMWGVGRNQPQHF. In DNA form, the CDR3 reads TGTGCCAGCAGGATGTGGGGTGTCGGGCGCAATCAGCCCCAGCATTTT. This chain uses TRBV6-5 with TRBJ1-5, with D uncertain. Germline-derived CDR1 and CDR2 are MNHEY and SVGAGI. The CDR3 loop spans 16 amino acids. V lost 6 bases to trimming and J lost 2 bases, with 17 bases between them.

This rearrangement joins TRBV9 to TRBJ2-7; TRBD1 is a possible D gene (5 bases). This CDR3 is built from 14 residues. Germline-derived CDR1 and CDR2 are SGDLS and YYNGEE. The V gene lost 4 bases and the J gene lost 0 bases, with 11 bases spanning the gap. CDR3 nucleotide sequence: TGTGCCAGCAGCCCCAAGGACATCTCCTACGAGCAGTACTTC. Its translation is CASSPKDISYEQYF. The full variable domain, with the rest looked up from reference TRBV9 and TRBJ2-7, is DSGVTQTPKHLITATGQRVTLRCSPRSGDLSVYWYQQSLDQGLQFLIQYYNGEERAKGNILERFSAQQFPDLHSELNLSSLELGDSALYFCASSPKDISYEQYFGPGTRLTVT.

This clonotype was counted between two and nine times. The chain couples TRBV3-1 to TRBJ1-1; D possibly corresponds to TRBD1 (5 bases). CDR1 is LGHDT, CDR2 YNNKEL, per germline (reference sequence). V dropped 1 base and J dropped 3 bases, with 6 bases sitting between them. This CDR3 has 13 residues. CDR3 loop: CASSQVRDTEAFF. CDR3 bases: TGTGCCAGCAGCCAAGTCAGGGACACTGAAGCTTTCTTT.

This clonotype was picked up many times. The V and J genes are TRBV29-1 and TRBJ2-7, with D possibly being TRBD2 (5 bases). CDR1 and CDR2 from the germline V gene are SQVTM and ANQGSEA. The CDR3 runs 11 residues. V was clipped by 4 bases and J by 2 bases, with 6 bases between them. The CDR3 DNA sequence: TGCAGCGTTGGAGGGACCTACGAGCAGTACTTC. It is translated as CSVGGTYEQYF.

The chain couples TRBV20-1 to TRBJ1-2, with no clear D. V lost 6 bases to trimming and J lost 4 bases, with 15 bases between them. The CDR3 has 13 residues. CDR1 is DFQATT and CDR2 is SNEGSKA in the germline V gene (reference sequence). CDR3 in DNA: TGCAGTGCCCCGGTTAGCGGTCCCTATGGCTACACCTTC. Its translation: CSAPVSGPYGYTF.

This clonotype was observed a handful of times. V is TRBV29-1 and J is TRBJ1-1, with a tentative D call TRBD1 (5 bases). The CDR3 extends over 13 amino acids. Germline loops: CDR1 SQVTM, CDR2 ANQGSEA. Trimming stripped 3 bases from V and 3 bases from J, with 11 bases between. The CDR3 spells CSVDRQGHTEAFF. Written as DNA, the CDR3 is TGCAGCGTTGATCGGCAGGGTCACACTGAAGCTTTCTTT.